Below, 27 T cell receptor beta chains from the same sample are listed, as sequenced in a study of cytomegalovirus exposure and HLA in healthy donors. Only in-frame clones appear in the TCRdb table, and some are missing; sequencing was by immunoSEQ multiplex PCR. The sample yields 200,000 to 250,000 clones, roughly 84% seen once. Input material: PBMCs. Receptor source: a woman under 30 in good health and CMV-seropositive.

The V call is TRBV28, the J call TRBJ2-7; 16 positions match TRBD2. This CDR3 is 18 amino acids long. The V gene end was trimmed by 5 bases and the J gene end by 5 bases; junction bases not matched to a gene: 12. In germline, CDR1 is MDHEN, CDR2 SYDVKM. CDR3 sequence reads: CASSGAGTSGRAENEQYF. The DNA of the CDR3 is TGTGCCAGCAGTGGAGCCGGGACTAGCGGGAGGGCCGAGAACGAGCAGTACTTC.

The sample holds a few counts of this clone. The V gene is TRBV19, the J gene TRBJ1-2; TRBD1 aligns across 7 bases. The CDR3 is 14 amino acids. Trimming at V came to 3 bases and at J to 4 bases, leaving 5 bases not matched to a gene. CDR1 and CDR2 from the germline V gene are LNHDA and SQIVND (reference sequence). The CDR3 reads CASSMRGRAYGYTF. CDR3 sequence (DNA): TGTGCCAGTAGTATGAGGGGGCGCGCCTATGGCTACACCTTC.

The V gene is TRBV4-1, the J gene TRBJ1-2; D may be TRBD1 (5 bases). Germline V gene data show CDR1 as MGHRA and CDR2 as YSYEKL. Trimming pared 1 base from V and 3 bases from J, leaving 15 bases between. The CDR3 length is 16 residues. The CDR3 sequence: CASSQAGRAVYYGYTF. The CDR3 DNA is TGCGCCAGCAGCCAAGCTGGCAGGGCTGTATACTATGGCTACACCTTC.

The chain combines TRBV6-5 with TRBJ2-3, with 7 positions matching TRBD2. The CDR3 totals 15 residues. Germline V gene lookup returns CDR1 MNHEY and CDR2 SVGAGI. With 5 bases clipped from V and 0 bases from J, the junction kept 5 bases outside the gene matches. CDR3 loop: CASSGTSASTDTQYF. The CDR3 coding sequence is TGTGCCAGCAGTGGTACTAGCGCGAGCACAGATACGCAGTATTTT.

The rearrangement links TRBV19 to TRBJ2-7; 7 positions match TRBD1. With 4 bases clipped from V and 3 bases from J, the junction kept 6 bases outside the gene matches. This CDR3 has 14 amino acids. The V gene's germline CDR1 is LNHDA and CDR2 SQIVND (reference sequence). CDR3 sequence: CASSTLGDSYEQYF. CDR3 DNA sequence: TGTGCCAGTAGTACACTCGGGGACAGCTACGAGCAGTACTTC.

The chain links TRBV19 to TRBJ2-7; no reliable D call. There are 13 residues in the CDR3. The germline V and J ends were trimmed by 6 bases and 0 bases, with 9 bases remaining between them. CDR1 and CDR2 from the germline V gene are LNHDA and SQIVND (reference sequence). For the CDR3, the DNA is TGTGCCAGTAGGCGGTCGAGCTCCTACGAGCAGTACTTC. This translates into CASRRSSSYEQYF.

The gene calls are TRBV5-6 and TRBJ2-1, with 8 bases matching TRBD2. V trimming: 3 bases; J trimming: 3 bases; junction bases outside the gene matches: 2. This CDR3 has 14 residues. Germline V CDR1 and CDR2: SGHDT, YYEEEE. CDR3 loop: CASSWGLVYNEQFF. As DNA, the CDR3 is TGTGCCAGCAGCTGGGGACTAGTCTACAATGAGCAGTTCTTC.

The chain is built from TRBV4-1 and TRBJ2-7; TRBD2 is a possible D gene (6 bases). This CDR3 comprises 14 residues. Trimming left V 10 bases short and J 3 bases short, with 19 bases between. Germline lookup yields CDR1 MGHRA and CDR2 YSYEKL. CDR3 sequence (DNA): TGCGCCACCTCCCGACAGTTGGAGGGCTACGAGCAGTACTTC. Protein sequence: CATSRQLEGYEQYF.

In its sample, this clone was seen once. The chain carries TRBV6-5 and TRBJ1-4; D gene ambiguous. Trimming took off 4 bases at V and 5 bases at J, with 11 bases between the two ends. Germline V gene data show CDR1 as MNHEY and CDR2 as SVGAGI. The CDR3 covers 14 residues. The CDR3 DNA sequence: TGTGCCAGCAGTTGGAGTCGGAAGAATGAAAAACTGTTTTTT. Encoded protein: CASSWSRKNEKLFF.

This chain uses TRBV11-2 with TRBJ1-5, with D uncertain. Germline CDR1 reads SGHAT; CDR2 reads FQNNGV. CDR3 size: 16 residues. V was cut by 5 bases and J by 2 bases, with 16 bases left in between. The CDR3 here is CASSPLSRGGNQPQHF. The CDR3 DNA sequence: TGTGCCAGCAGCCCCCTTTCCCGAGGAGGCAATCAGCCCCAGCATTTT.

The V call is TRBV30, the J call TRBJ2-2; 10 nucleotides align to TRBD2. Germline loops: CDR1 GTSNPN, CDR2 SVGIG (reference sequence). This CDR3 region has 14 residues. V dropped 3 bases and J dropped 4; count of bases not matched to a gene: 2. This CDR3 reads CAWRTSGITGELFF. DNA of the CDR3: TGTGCCTGGAGAACTAGCGGGATCACCGGGGAGCTGTTTTTT.

The chain employs TRBV6-6 and TRBJ1-2; 7 bases are a match to TRBD1. Trimming at V came to 2 bases and at J to 7 bases, leaving 4 bases not matched to a gene. Germline loops: CDR1 MNHNY, CDR2 SVGAGI (reference sequence). The CDR3 has 13 residues. The CDR3: CASSYGGGGGYTF. The CDR3 DNA is TGTGCCAGCAGTTACGGAGGGGGCGGTGGCTACACCTTC.

This chain connects TRBV14 to TRBJ2-3, with D tentatively TRBD2 (6 bases). CDR3 length: 15 amino acids. The V and J ends lost 2 bases and 0 bases respectively, with 9 bases between them. In germline, CDR1 is SGHDN, CDR2 FVKESK. The CDR3 spells CASSQLSGSTDTQYF. The CDR3 region has the DNA TGTGCCAGCAGCCAACTCAGCGGGAGCACAGATACGCAGTATTTT.

This rearrangement joins TRBV5-1 to TRBJ2-7, with 8 bases lining up with TRBD2. The CDR3 is 16 amino acids. Germline V lookup: CDR1 SGHRS, CDR2 YFSETQ. The J segment lost 3 bases and the V segment lost 0 bases, leaving 8 bases of the junction unmatched. DNA of the CDR3: TGCGCCAGCAGCTTGGAAGGACTAGCACTCAGCTACGAGCAGTACTTC. It is translated as CASSLEGLALSYEQYF.

The chain is built from TRBV6-6 and TRBJ2-2; 7 bases are shared with TRBD1. J was trimmed by 2 bases and V by 0 bases; bases with no gene match: 3. Germline CDR1 and CDR2: MNHNY and SVGAGI (reference sequence). The CDR3 is made up of 16 amino acids. The chain's CDR3 is CASSYSGTDNTGELFF. The CDR3 nucleotides are TGTGCCAGCAGTTACTCGGGGACAGATAACACCGGGGAGCTGTTTTTT.

This clone was counted ten times or more. Other DNA sequences in this sample translate to the same CDR3. The CDR3 reads CASSLSGTSGGETQYF. In nucleotides, the CDR3 is TGTGCCAGCAGTTTATCGGGGACTAGCGGGGGGGAGACCCAGTACTTC. This chain joins TRBV27 and TRBJ2-5, with 15 bases that match TRBD2. The CDR3 extends over 16 amino acids. The V gene end was trimmed by 0 bases and the J gene end by 5 bases; junction bases not matched to a gene: 1. CDR1 is MNHEY, CDR2 SMNVEV, per germline (reference sequence).

This clone was picked up a small number of times. The chain joins TRBV4-1 to TRBJ2-7; the D gene is possibly TRBD1 (5 bases). Per germline, CDR1 MGHRA and CDR2 YSYEKL. V lost 5 bases, J lost 3 bases, and 14 bases lay in between. The CDR3 has 14 residues. CDR3 DNA: TGCGCCAGCAGCGATCCCCAGGGTTACTACGAGCAGTACTTC. Its translation: CASSDPQGYYEQYF.

The gene calls are TRBV4-1 and TRBJ1-3, with D possibly being TRBD1 (5 bases). The V gene's germline CDR1 is MGHRA and CDR2 YSYEKL. V was shortened by 1 base and J by 2 bases, with 9 bases between the two germline ends. The CDR3 is made up of 15 amino acids. CDR3 coding DNA: TGCGCCAGCAGCCAAGCTGAGACAGCTGGAAACACCATATATTTT. Its protein is CASSQAETAGNTIYF.

The chain has TRBV6-1 and TRBJ2-7, with 8 bases fitting TRBD1. CDR1 is MNHNS, CDR2 SASEGT, per germline. After removal of 7 bases from V and 5 bases from J, the junction contained 7 bases not matched to a gene. This CDR3 is 13 amino acids long. CDR3 nucleotides: TGTGCCAGCAAATTGGACAGGGTGGACGAGCAGTACTTC. Its translation is CASKLDRVDEQYF.

With respect to this clone: Its ends do not fully match the called genes, so a read error is possible. V and J are TRBV13 and TRBJ2-5, with 8 bases fitting TRBD2. Germline V lookup: CDR1 PRHDT, CDR2 FYEKMQ (reference sequence). The CDR3 length is 15 residues. DNA of the CDR3: TGTGCCAGCACCTTACTAGCGGCCGAGGGAGAGACCCAGTACTTC. Protein: CASTLLAAEGETQYF.

V gene TRBV7-6 combines with J gene TRBJ1-1; possible D gene TRBD1, 6 bases. Germline assignment: CDR1 SGHVS and CDR2 FNYEAQ. Deletions cut 4 bases from V and 4 bases from J, with 16 bases between. There are 15 residues in the CDR3. CDR3 DNA sequence: TGTGCCAGCAGCTCCCTACAGGGTTCGGTCACTGAAGCTTTCTTT. This translates into CASSSLQGSVTEAFF.

The V and J genes are TRBV19 and TRBJ2-3; TRBD1 might be the D (5 bases). V was shortened by 1 base and J by 1 base, with 9 bases between the two germline ends. The V gene's germline CDR1 is LNHDA and CDR2 SQIVND (reference sequence). This CDR3 has 15 residues. CDR3 DNA sequence: TGTGCCAGTAGTATAGGTTGGGGCGGCACAGATACGCAGTATTTT. Translation: CASSIGWGGTDTQYF.

J is TRBJ2-6 and V is TRBV28, with a possible D match to TRBD2 (5 bases). The germline V gene has CDR1 MDHEN and CDR2 SYDVKM. V was pared by 2 bases and J by 0 bases, with 11 bases between. The CDR3 length is 17 residues. CDR3 sequence reads: CASSLSGLSSGANVLTF. The DNA of the CDR3 is TGTGCCAGCAGTTTAAGCGGCCTGAGCTCTGGGGCCAACGTCCTGACTTTC.

This rearrangement joins TRBV5-6 to TRBJ2-7; tentative D call: TRBD1 (6 bases). From germline, CDR1 is SGHDT and CDR2 YYEEEE. V lost 6 bases to trimming and J lost 4 bases, with 17 bases between them. CDR3 length: 14 residues. This CDR3 is CASNLQGPPYEQYF. In nucleotides, the CDR3 is TGTGCCAGCAACCTACAGGGTCCTCCTTACGAGCAGTACTTC.

The chain recombines TRBV5-1 with TRBJ1-3; D remains ambiguous. Germline lookup yields CDR1 SGHRS and CDR2 YFSETQ. The CDR3 extends over 14 amino acids. V lost 0 bases to trimming and J lost 4 bases, with 8 bases between them. The CDR3, as DNA: TGCGCCAGCAGCTTGGCGGGGTCCGGAAACACCATATATTTT. It is translated as CASSLAGSGNTIYF. Looking up the rest from reference TRBV5-1 and TRBJ1-3 gives the full variable domain: KAGVTQTPRYLIKTRGQQVTLSCSPISGHRSVSWYQQTPGQGLQFLFEYFSETQRNKGNFPGRFSGRQFSNSRSEMNVSTLELGDSALYLCASSLAGSGNTIYFGEGSWLTVV.

V usage is TRBV9 and J usage is TRBJ2-1; D is unresolved. Trimming took 1 base from V and 3 from J, leaving 11 bases between them. This CDR3 region has 15 residues. CDR1 and CDR2 from the germline V gene are SGDLS and YYNGEE. The CDR3 protein is CASSVRLVDYNEQFF. CDR3 DNA sequence: TGTGCCAGCAGCGTAAGGCTAGTGGACTACAATGAGCAGTTCTTC.

The rearrangement links TRBV10-3 to TRBJ1-2, with 7 bases that match TRBD1. The ends lost 6 bases at V and 6 bases at J; junction bases unmatched: 10. The CDR3 loop spans 14 amino acids. Germline V gene lookup returns CDR1 ENHRY and CDR2 SYGVKD. DNA for the CDR3: TGTGCCATCAGCCCGGGACAGACTTGGGATGGCTACACCTTC. Translating it yields CAISPGQTWDGYTF.